These T cell receptor beta chains were read from a single sample in a study of regulatory T cells in long-lasting Graves disease. Via MiXCR, TCRdb re-called the multiplex PCR reads, giving one row per CDR3 protein. The sample contains about 530,000 distinct CDR3 sequences, roughly 16% of which appear only once. This sample was also put to use in a study of T cells in Graves' hyperthyroidism and ophthalmopathy.

The specimen was peripheral blood mononuclear cells (PBMCs), collected at new diagnosis, from a patient treated with antithyroid drugs. Receptors were obtained from a middle-aged woman with Graves disease. Both conserved end residues are part of each CDR3. The D gene is left open where the match is weak. Where a row states a size, it is once, few, many or the class of an expanded clone; other rows omit it.

j_call v_call clone_size d_call cdr3_nt cdr3_aa
TRBJ1-1 TRBV19 many TRBD1 TGTGCCAGTAGTATCCGTAGGCTAACACAGGGGCGGAGGACTGAAGCTTTCTTT CASSIRRLTQGRRTEAFF
TRBJ2-5 TRBV3-1 many . TGTGCCAGCAAGGTCGGGGCGCAAGAGACCCAGTACTTC CASKVGAQETQYF
TRBJ1-1 TRBV19 . . TGTGCCAGTAAAAATGGGCCGGGGAACACTGAAGCTTTCTTT CASKNGPGNTEAFF
TRBJ1-2 TRBV29-1 . . TGCAGCGTAGTCCCCGCACCGGGACACAATAACTATGGCTACACCTTC CSVVPAPGHNNYGYTF
TRBJ1-2 TRBV2 many TRBD1 TGTGCCAGCAGTACGGGCAGGGGGGACGGCTACACCTTC CASSTGRGDGYTF
TRBJ1-1 TRBV6-1 few TRBD1 TGTGCCAGCCAAACCGGGACAGGGGGCTTGAACACTGAAGCTTTCTTT CASQTGTGGLNTEAFF
TRBJ1-2 TRBV5-1 many TRBD1 TGCGCCAGCAAGCTATGGGCAGGGGGATCTCATGGCTACACCTTC CASKLWAGGSHGYTF
TRBJ2-5 TRBV7-2 many . TGTGCCAGCAGCCTCCCGCCGGCCCCGTCTCGGACCCAGTACTTC CASSLPPAPSRTQYF
TRBJ1-2 TRBV28 many TRBD1 TGTGCCAGCAGTTTGACAGGGAGGATCTATGGCTACACCTTC CASSLTGRIYGYTF
TRBJ2-2 TRBV19 . TRBD1 TGTGCCAGCAGACAGGGGGGGACCACCGGGGAGCTGTTTTTT CASRQGGTTGELFF
TRBJ2-2 TRBV6-1 few TRBD1 TGTGCCAGCAGGAGGGCGGCCGGGACAGGGGACGGGGAGCTGTTTTTT CASRRAAGTGDGELFF
TRBJ2-2 TRBV28 . TRBD2 TGTGCCAGCAGTTTCGGACTAGCGAGCACCGGGGAGCTGTTTTTT CASSFGLASTGELFF
TRBJ2-5 TRBV6-1 many TRBD2 TGTGCCAGCACCCACTTGGGAGGGAGGGCCCAAGAGACCCAGTACTTC CASTHLGGRAQETQYF
TRBJ2-5 TRBV7-2 many TRBD2 TGTGCCAGCAGCTTAGATAGCGGGGGACCCCAGACCCAGTACTTC CASSLDSGGPQTQYF
TRBJ2-1 TRBV27 many TRBD1 TGTGCCAGCAGTTTCGGACAGGGGATGTACAATGAGCAGTTCTTC CASSFGQGMYNEQFF
TRBJ2-2 TRBV3-1 many TRBD2 TGTGCCAGCAGCCAAAGCGGGGGTATCACCGGGGAGCTGTTTTTT CASSQSGGITGELFF
TRBJ2-7 TRBV20-1 many . TGCAGTGCTATGCAGTCCTACGAGCAGTACTTC CSAMQSYEQYF
TRBJ1-1 TRBV9 many . TGTGCCAGCAGCGTAGAGGGACGTCCCACTGAAGCTTTCTTT CASSVEGRPTEAFF
TRBJ1-2 TRBV6-2/TRBV6-3 . . TGTGCCAGCCGTAAAGGGGGGGTGAACTATGGCTACACCTTC CASRKGGVNYGYTF
TRBJ2-5 TRBV7-9 many . TGTGCCAGCAGTCCCGCAGAGACCCAGTACTTC CASSPAETQYF
TRBJ1-5 TRBV12-3/TRBV12-4 many . TGTGCCAGCAGTTACGGCAATCAGCCCCAGCATTTT CASSYGNQPQHF
TRBJ2-1 TRBV7-8 many . TGTGCCAGCAGCTTTTCAAGGGGGTATAATGAGCAGTTCTTC CASSFSRGYNEQFF
TRBJ2-3 TRBV5-5 many . TGTGCCAGCAGCTTGTGGGGCACAGATACGCAGTATTTT CASSLWGTDTQYF
TRBJ2-2 TRBV28 many . TGTGCCAGCAAGAGGAACAGTCTCACCGGGGAGCTGTTTTTT CASKRNSLTGELFF
TRBJ2-4 TRBV4-1 few . TGCGCCAGCAGCCCCAGGGGGGAAAACATTCAGTACTTC CASSPRGENIQYF
TRBJ2-4 TRBV6-9 few . TGTGCCAGCAGTTACTCCTCAGAAAACATTCAGTACTTC CASSYSSENIQYF
TRBJ2-1 TRBV20-1 many . TGCAGTGCTAGGAGGGCCGGGGCGGTCAATGAGCAGTTCTTC CSARRAGAVNEQFF
TRBJ2-6 TRBV9 few TRBD1 TGTGCCAGCAGCGCGGGACAGGGGTCAGGGGCCAACGTCCTGACTTTC CASSAGQGSGANVLTF
TRBJ1-6 TRBV19 few TRBD1 TGTGCCAGTAGTCTCTCCGGGACAGGGGTTCGTTCACCCCTCCACTTT CASSLSGTGVRSPLHF
TRBJ1-1 TRBV7-7 few . TGTGCTAGCAGCTTCCAAGCCGGCACTGAAGCTTTCTTT CASSFQAGTEAFF
TRBJ2-1 TRBV3-1 . TRBD2 TGTGCCAGCAGCCGCGCGGGGGGGCCGTCCAATGAGCAGTTCTTC CASSRAGGPSNEQFF
TRBJ2-1 TRBV11-3 many . TGTGCCAGCAGCTGGTCGGCGGGCAATACGTACAATGAGCAGTTCTTC CASSWSAGNTYNEQFF
TRBJ1-6 TRBV12-3/TRBV12-4 many . TGTGCCAGCAGTTTTCAGGCCGAGTCACCCCTCCACTTT CASSFQAESPLHF
TRBJ2-7 TRBV4-1 many . TGCGCCAGCAGCCAAGGAGGCAGCTACGAGCAGTACTTC CASSQGGSYEQYF
TRBJ1-5 TRBV12-3/TRBV12-4 many . TGTGCCAGCAGTTACGACAGGATCCCTCAGCCCCAGCATTTT CASSYDRIPQPQHF
TRBJ2-5 TRBV20-1 many TRBD2 TGCAGTGCTAGCCGACTAGCGGGGGAAGAGACCCAGTACTTC CSASRLAGEETQYF
TRBJ2-7 TRBV29-1 many TRBD1 TGCAGCGTTGAAGGGACAGGAGAGATCGGATACGAGCAGTACTTC CSVEGTGEIGYEQYF
TRBJ1-3 TRBV2 . TRBD1 TGTGCCAGCATTCAGGGGGCGGGAAACACCATATATTTT CASIQGAGNTIYF
TRBJ1-1 TRBV3-1 many . TGTGCCAGCAGCCAAGATCATAGGATGGCGACTGAAGCTTTCTTT CASSQDHRMATEAFF
TRBJ1-1 TRBV6-2/TRBV6-3 many . TGTGCCAGCAGTGTGGGACCCATGAACACTGAAGCTTTCTTT CASSVGPMNTEAFF
TRBJ1-4 TRBV15 . . TGTGCCACCAGCAGAGGAGGAAAACTGTTTTTT CATSRGGKLFF
TRBJ2-7 TRBV5-1 . . TGCGCCAGCAGCCCAGCCCCGGGGGCTACCTACGAGCAGTACTTC CASSPAPGATYEQYF
TRBJ2-7 TRBV13 many . TGTGCCAGCAGCTTAATTTGGAACAAGACCTACGAGCAGTACTTC CASSLIWNKTYEQYF
TRBJ2-2 TRBV10-1 few . TGCGCCAGCAGTGAGTTGGTGGCCGGGGAGCTGTTTTTT CASSELVAGELFF
TRBJ2-7 TRBV30 . TRBD1 TGTGCCTGGACCACAGGGGGCCTTCCCTACGAGCAGTACTTC CAWTTGGLPYEQYF
TRBJ2-5 TRBV9 . . TGTGCCAGCAGCGCCTCAACAGGGTTTGGAGTTTCGGGGGAGACCCAGTACTTC CASSASTGFGVSGETQYF